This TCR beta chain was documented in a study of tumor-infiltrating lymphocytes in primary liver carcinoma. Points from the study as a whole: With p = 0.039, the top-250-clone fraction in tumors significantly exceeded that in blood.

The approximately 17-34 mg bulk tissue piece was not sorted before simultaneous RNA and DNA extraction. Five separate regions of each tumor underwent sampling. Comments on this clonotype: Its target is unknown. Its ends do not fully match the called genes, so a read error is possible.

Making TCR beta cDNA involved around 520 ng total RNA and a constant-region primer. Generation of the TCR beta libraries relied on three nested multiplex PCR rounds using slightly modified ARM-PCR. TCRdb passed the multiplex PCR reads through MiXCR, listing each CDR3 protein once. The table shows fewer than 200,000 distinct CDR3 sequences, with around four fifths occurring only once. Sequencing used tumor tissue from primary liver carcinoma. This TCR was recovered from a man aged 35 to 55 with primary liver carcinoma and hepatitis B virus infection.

CDR3 amino acids: CASSLDGGCGVEQYF. The CDR3 DNA reads as TGTGCCAGCAGCTTAGACGGCGGTTGCGGGGTCGAGCAATACTTC. The chain joins TRBV7-9 to TRBJ2-7, with D maybe TRBD2 (6 bases). The germline CDR1 and CDR2 sequences are SEHNR and FQNEAQ (reference sequence). This CDR3 region has 15 residues.